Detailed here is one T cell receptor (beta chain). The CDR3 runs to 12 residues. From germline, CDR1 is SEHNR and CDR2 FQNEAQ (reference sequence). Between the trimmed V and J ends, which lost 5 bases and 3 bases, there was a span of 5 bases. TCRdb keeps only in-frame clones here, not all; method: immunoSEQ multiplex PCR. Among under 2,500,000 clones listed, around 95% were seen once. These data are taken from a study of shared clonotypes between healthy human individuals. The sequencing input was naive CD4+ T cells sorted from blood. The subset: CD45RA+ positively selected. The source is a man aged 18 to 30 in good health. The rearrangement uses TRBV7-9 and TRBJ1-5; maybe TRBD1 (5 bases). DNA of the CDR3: TGTGCCAGCAGCGGGGCCAATCAGCCCCAGCATTTT. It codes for CASSGANQPQHF.